The clone carrying this T cell receptor beta chain was observed a few times. How the authors handled the data: Nucleated cell counts were estimated from reference gene primer amplification. The protocol was immunoSEQ multiplex PCR, while the TCRdb copy is restricted to in-frame clones and leaves out a portion. That table supplies the V and J calls and clone size; D and trimming were determined from the DNA. The sample carries over 90,000 clones, about nine tenths recorded once. Germline values: CDR1 DFQATT, CDR2 SNEGSKA (reference sequence). Trimming took 3 bases from V and 0 from J, leaving 12 bases between them. The CDR3 consists of 15 residues. This specimen comes from a study of blood T cell repertoires in COVID-19. For the study at large: From the United States, Italy and Spain came samples of acute and convalescent COVID-19. T cells, B-cell-depleted T cells, or PBMCs supplied cDNA or gDNA.

This sequence joins TRBV20-1 and TRBJ1-5; D uncertain. Sequencing input: peripheral blood. The receptor was isolated from a woman aged 80 or over in a cohort sampled during active COVID-19. CDR3 residues: CSASREALSNQPQHF. The DNA for the CDR3 is TGCAGTGCTAGTAGGGAGGCTCTTAGCAATCAGCCCCAGCATTTT.